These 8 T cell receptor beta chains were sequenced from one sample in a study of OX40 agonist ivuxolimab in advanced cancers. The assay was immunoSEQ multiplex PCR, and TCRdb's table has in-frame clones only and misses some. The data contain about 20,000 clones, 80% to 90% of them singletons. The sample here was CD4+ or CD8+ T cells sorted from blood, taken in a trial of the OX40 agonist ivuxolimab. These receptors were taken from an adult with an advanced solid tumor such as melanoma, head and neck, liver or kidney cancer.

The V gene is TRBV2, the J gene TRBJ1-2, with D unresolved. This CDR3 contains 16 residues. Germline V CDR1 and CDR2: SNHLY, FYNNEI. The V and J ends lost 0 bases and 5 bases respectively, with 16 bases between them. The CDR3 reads CASSEAGEVLVYGYTF. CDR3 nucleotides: TGTGCCAGCAGTGAAGCTGGAGAAGTCCTGGTTTATGGCTACACCTTC.

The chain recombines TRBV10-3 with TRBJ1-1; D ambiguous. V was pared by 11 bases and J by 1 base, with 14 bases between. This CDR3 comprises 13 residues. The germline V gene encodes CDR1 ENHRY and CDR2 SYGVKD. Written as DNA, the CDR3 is TGTGCCGCCGCAGACCCACCGAACACTGAAGCTTTCTTT. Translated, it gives CAAADPPNTEAFF.

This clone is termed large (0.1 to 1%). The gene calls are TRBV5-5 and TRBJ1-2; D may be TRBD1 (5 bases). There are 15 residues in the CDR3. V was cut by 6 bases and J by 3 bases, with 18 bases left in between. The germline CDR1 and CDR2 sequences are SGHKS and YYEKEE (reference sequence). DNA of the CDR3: TGTGCCAGCACCCTTTCCGGCCGGGGGGACTATGGCTACACCTTC. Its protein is CASTLSGRGDYGYTF.

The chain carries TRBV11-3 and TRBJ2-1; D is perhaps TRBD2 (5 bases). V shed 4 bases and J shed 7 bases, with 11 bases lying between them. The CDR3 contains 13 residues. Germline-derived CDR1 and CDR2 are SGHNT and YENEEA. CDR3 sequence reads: CASSSRVRNEQFF. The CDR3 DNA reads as TGTGCCAGCAGCTCGAGGGTACGGAATGAGCAGTTCTTC.

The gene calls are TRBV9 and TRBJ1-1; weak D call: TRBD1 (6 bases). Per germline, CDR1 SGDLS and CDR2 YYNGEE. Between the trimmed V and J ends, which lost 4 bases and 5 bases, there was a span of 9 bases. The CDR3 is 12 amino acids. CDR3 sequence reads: CASSIQGTEAFF. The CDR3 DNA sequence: TGTGCCAGCAGCATACAGGGTACTGAAGCTTTCTTT.

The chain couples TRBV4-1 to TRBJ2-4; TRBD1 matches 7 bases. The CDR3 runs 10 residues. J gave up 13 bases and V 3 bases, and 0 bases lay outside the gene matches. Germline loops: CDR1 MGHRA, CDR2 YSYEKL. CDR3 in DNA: TGCGCCAGCAGCCAGGGACAGCAGTACTTC. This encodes CASSQGQQYF.

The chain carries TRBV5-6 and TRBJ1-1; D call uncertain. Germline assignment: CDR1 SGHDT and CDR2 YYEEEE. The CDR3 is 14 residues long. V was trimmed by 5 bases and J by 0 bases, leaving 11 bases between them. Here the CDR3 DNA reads TGTGCCAGCAGTCACGGACTTATGAACACTGAAGCTTTCTTT. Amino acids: CASSHGLMNTEAFF. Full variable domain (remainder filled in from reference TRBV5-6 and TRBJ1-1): DAGVTQSPTHLIKTRGQQVTLRCSPKSGHDTVSWYQQALGQGPQFIFQYYEEEERQRGNFPDRFSGHQFPNYSSELNVNALLLGDSALYLCASSHGLMNTEAFFGQGTRLTVV.

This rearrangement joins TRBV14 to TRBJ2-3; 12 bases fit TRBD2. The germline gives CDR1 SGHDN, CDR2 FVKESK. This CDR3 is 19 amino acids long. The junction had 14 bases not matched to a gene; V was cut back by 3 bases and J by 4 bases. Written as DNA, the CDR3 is TGTGCCAGCAGCCATACCCAGGGACTAGCGGGCCGACGCCCAGATACGCAGTATTTT. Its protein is CASSHTQGLAGRRPDTQYF.